The 23 T cell receptor beta chains reported below all come from one sample, sequenced in a study of Tregs in tolerant kidney transplant recipients. The repertoire was sequenced with immunoSEQ multiplex PCR; TCRdb's copy has only in-frame clones and lacks some. The profile covers 85,000 to 100,000 clones, with 80% to 95% appearing a single time and 0.35% to 0.55% taken by the ten largest. Material: CD4+ T cells from blood, obtained before the transplant. These receptors originate from a human donor who received a combined kidney and bone marrow transplant.

This chain uses TRBV29-1 with TRBJ1-2, with 8 bases lining up with TRBD1. V dropped 3 bases and J dropped 4; count of bases not matched to a gene: 13. The CDR3 has 16 residues. Looked up from germline, CDR1 is SQVTM and CDR2 is ANQGSEA. CDR3 sequence (DNA): TGCAGCGTTGACGGACCTAAGACAGGGGACATCTATGGCTACACCTTC. Translated, it gives CSVDGPKTGDIYGYTF.

This clone has only one observation. The chain is built from TRBV11-3 and TRBJ2-3; 7 nucleotides agree with TRBD1. V lost 5 bases and J lost 6; bases outside the gene matches: 14. The CDR3 spans 16 residues. From germline, CDR1 is SGHNT and CDR2 YENEEA. As DNA, the CDR3 is TGTGCCAGCAGCCCGAGGGGAGCAGGGGGTGCGGATACGCAGTATTTT. As protein: CASSPRGAGGADTQYF.

The chain combines TRBV18 with TRBJ1-2; no reliable D call. The CDR3 spans 13 residues. V was clipped by 4 bases and J by 2 bases, with 8 bases between them. Germline CDR1 reads KGHSH; CDR2 reads LQKENI. Written as DNA, the CDR3 is TGTGCCAGCTCACAGACAAACAACTATGGCTACACCTTC. Amino acids: CASSQTNNYGYTF.

The chain employs TRBV7-3 and TRBJ2-7; D is undetermined. The CDR3 consists of 12 residues. Trimming removed 5 bases at V and 2 bases at J, with 7 bases between. Germline CDR1 reads SGHTA; CDR2 reads FQGTGA. Here the CDR3 reads CASSPSAYEQYF. The CDR3 nucleotides are TGTGCCAGCAGCCCCTCGGCCTACGAGCAGTACTTC. Combining the CDR3 with reference TRBV7-3 and TRBJ2-7 gives the whole variable domain GAGVSQTPSNKVTEKGKYVELRCDPISGHTALYWYRQSLGQGPEFLIYFQGTGAADDSGLPNDRFFAVRPEGSVSTLKIQRTERGDSAVYLCASSPSAYEQYFGPGTRLTVT.

The chain links TRBV5-1 to TRBJ2-7; 7 nucleotides line up with TRBD2. CDR1 SGHRS and CDR2 YFSETQ come from the germline V gene. J lost 0 bases, V lost 5 bases, and 14 bases had no gene match. The CDR3 has 17 residues. CDR3 residues: CASRRRALSGSSYEQYF. CDR3 bases: TGCGCCAGCAGACGCAGAGCCCTTAGCGGGTCCTCCTACGAGCAGTACTTC. The variable domain in full, with the rest retrieved from reference TRBV5-1 and TRBJ2-7, is KAGVTQTPRYLIKTRGQQVTLSCSPISGHRSVSWYQQTPGQGLQFLFEYFSETQRNKGNFPGRFSGRQFSNSRSEMNVSTLELGDSALYLCASRRRALSGSSYEQYFGPGTRLTVT.

This clone was picked up one time. The gene calls are TRBV27 and TRBJ2-7; D call uncertain. Germline V CDR1 and CDR2: MNHEY, SMNVEV (reference sequence). V shed 7 bases and J shed 0 bases, with 22 bases lying between them. The CDR3 spans 17 residues. The CDR3 DNA sequence: TGTGCCAGCAAGTTAACAATTGGTGCGACTTCCTCCTACGAGCAGTACTTC. It yields the protein CASKLTIGATSSYEQYF.

The chain links TRBV5-4 to TRBJ1-4; D possibly corresponds to TRBD1 (6 bases). Germline V CDR1 and CDR2: SGHNT, YYREEE (reference sequence). The V and J ends lost 2 bases and 4 bases respectively, with 9 bases between them. The CDR3 sequence is 14 residues long. CDR3 in DNA: TGTGCCAGCAGCTTAGGGACAATTAATGAAAAACTGTTTTTT. Residues: CASSLGTINEKLFF. Full variable domain (outside the CDR3, taken from reference TRBV5-4 and TRBJ1-4): ETGVTQSPTHLIKTRGQQVTLRCSSQSGHNTVSWYQQALGQGPQFIFQYYREEENGRGNFPPRFSGLQFPNYSSELNVNALELDDSALYLCASSLGTINEKLFFGSGTQLSVL.

In its sample, this clone was seen a few times. The chain employs TRBV19 and TRBJ2-1; tentative D call: TRBD2 (6 bases). The CDR3 runs to 17 residues. Trimming removed 4 bases at V and 0 bases at J, with 16 bases between. The V gene's germline CDR1 is LNHDA and CDR2 SQIVND (reference sequence). CDR3 amino acids: CASSRSSAHGSYNEQFF. For the CDR3, the DNA is TGTGCCAGTAGTAGGTCTAGCGCCCACGGCTCCTACAATGAGCAGTTCTTC.

The table lists this clone with a count of one. The chain has TRBV5-1 and TRBJ2-1; 13 positions agree with TRBD2. The CDR3 spans 16 residues. J was trimmed by 14 bases and V by 0 bases; bases with no gene match: 11. Looked up from germline, CDR1 is SGHRS and CDR2 is YFSETQ. The CDR3 reads CASSLGTSGSLNREFF. As DNA, the CDR3 is TGCGCCAGCAGCTTGGGGACTAGCGGGAGCCTTAACCGGGAGTTCTTC.

As DNA, the CDR3 is TGTGCCAGCAGCGTAGCAGGTTTAACAGGGAGCGAAAAACTGTTTTTT. Its translation is CASSVAGLTGSEKLFF. The V and J genes are TRBV9 and TRBJ1-4, with D maybe TRBD1 (6 bases). Germline values: CDR1 SGDLS, CDR2 YYNGEE. This CDR3 comprises 16 residues. The germline V and J ends were trimmed by 0 bases and 8 bases, with 17 bases remaining between them.

Turning to this clone: At one end, the junction sequence differs from germline, possibly due to a read error. V gene TRBV9 combines with J gene TRBJ1-6; no firm D call. The germline gives CDR1 SGDLS, CDR2 YYNGEE. The CDR3 contains 15 residues. The CDR3 region is CASSVEDPANSPLHF. The CDR3 coding sequence is TGTGCCAGCAGCGTAGAAGATCCCGCTAATTCCCCCCTCCACTTT. Variable domain in full (rest from reference TRBV9 and TRBJ1-6): DSGVTQTPKHLITATGQRVTLRCSPRSGDLSVYWYQQSLDQGLQFLIQYYNGEERAKGNILERFSAQQFPDLHSELNLSSLELGDSALYFCASSVEDPANSPLHFGNGTRLTVT.

The V gene is TRBV19, the J gene TRBJ1-2; D not certain. From germline, CDR1 is LNHDA and CDR2 SQIVND (reference sequence). V was trimmed by 6 bases and J by 4 bases, leaving 15 bases between them. The CDR3 is 14 residues long. The CDR3 DNA is TGTGCCAGTAGCCCCGGCGGCACTAGCTATGGCTACACCTTC. Translated: CASSPGGTSYGYTF.

The V gene is TRBV5-8, the J gene TRBJ2-3; D possibly corresponds to TRBD1 (6 bases). The CDR3 covers 16 residues. The germline gives CDR1 SGHTS, CDR2 YDEGEE. Deletions cut 4 bases from V and 2 bases from J, with 17 bases between. This CDR3 reads CASSLGPGTNTDTQYF. The DNA of the CDR3 is TGTGCCAGCAGCCTGGGGCCCGGGACAAACACAGATACGCAGTATTTT.

This clone appeared a single time. The rearrangement joins TRBV28 to TRBJ1-1; D is possibly TRBD1 (5 bases). Germline V lookup: CDR1 MDHEN, CDR2 SYDVKM. The CDR3 spans 14 residues. Trimming cost V 5 bases and J 6 bases, with 16 bases left between them. CDR3 DNA: TGTGCCAGCAGTCCGCGGTCCGGACACTCTGAAGCTTTCTTT. Amino acid sequence: CASSPRSGHSEAFF.

The gene calls are TRBV18 and TRBJ1-2, with a tentative D call TRBD1 (5 bases). This CDR3 has 13 residues. V lost 2 bases, J lost 8 bases, and 12 bases lay in between. Per germline, CDR1 KGHSH and CDR2 LQKENI. CDR3 residues: CASSPGHSWGYTF. The CDR3, as DNA: TGTGCCAGCTCACCAGGACACTCTTGGGGCTACACCTTC.

V is TRBV30 and J is TRBJ1-6, with 7 bases that match TRBD1. The length of the CDR3 is 14 residues. CDR1 and CDR2 (germline): GTSNPN, SVGIG (reference sequence). V was clipped by 5 bases and J by 14 bases; unmatched bases: 15. Here the CDR3 reads CAWVRPSGTASLHF. The CDR3 DNA sequence: TGTGCCTGGGTACGCCCATCGGGGACAGCTTCCCTCCACTTT. Using reference TRBV30 and TRBJ1-6 for the parts outside the CDR3, the full variable domain is SQTIHQWPATLVQPVGSPLSLECTVEGTSNPNLYWYRQAAGRGLQLLFYSVGIGQISSEVPQNLSASRPQDRQFILSSKKLLLSDSGFYLCAWVRPSGTASLHFGNGTRLTVT.

This chain uses TRBV7-6 with TRBJ1-1; possible D gene TRBD1, 5 bases. Between the trimmed V and J ends, which lost 5 bases and 4 bases, there was a span of 11 bases. The V gene's germline CDR1 is SGHVS and CDR2 FNYEAQ. The CDR3 has 13 amino acids. The CDR3 DNA reads as TGTGCCAGCAGCGCATCAGGGTCCACTGAAGCTTTCTTT. This encodes CASSASGSTEAFF.

The V and J genes are TRBV11-3 and TRBJ1-1; the D gene is possibly TRBD1 (5 bases). This CDR3 has 14 residues. Germline CDR1 SGHNT, CDR2 YENEEA. Trimming left V 2 bases short and J 4 bases short, with 11 bases between. CDR3 region: CASSLSAQGTEAFF. The CDR3 DNA follows: TGTGCCAGCAGCTTAAGCGCTCAGGGCACTGAAGCTTTCTTT.

V usage is TRBV2 and J usage is TRBJ1-5; 8 positions match TRBD1. The trim removed 6 bases at V and 2 bases at J, leaving 3 bases unmatched. Germline V CDR1 and CDR2: SNHLY, FYNNEI. The CDR3 runs 14 residues. Here the CDR3 DNA reads TGTGCCAGCAGCAAACAGGGGGGCAATCAGCCCCAGCATTTT. It translates to CASSKQGGNQPQHF.

The rearrangement links TRBV9 to TRBJ1-1, with D possibly matching TRBD1 (5 bases). The CDR3 extends over 15 amino acids. V was shortened by 4 bases and J by 3 bases, with 16 bases between the two germline ends. The germline V gene encodes CDR1 SGDLS and CDR2 YYNGEE. CDR3 region: CASSPFGGTDTEAFF. DNA for the CDR3: TGTGCCAGCAGCCCATTTGGGGGGACTGACACTGAAGCTTTCTTT.

The chain carries TRBV19 and TRBJ1-1, with D possibly being TRBD1 (5 bases). CDR1 is LNHDA and CDR2 is SQIVND in the germline V gene (reference sequence). V was clipped by 6 bases and J by 8 bases, with 10 bases between them. The CDR3 totals 11 residues. The CDR3 DNA follows: TGTGCCAGTAGCAGACAGCCGGAAGCTTTCTTT. Protein sequence: CASSRQPEAFF. Complete variable domain (other parts from reference TRBV19 and TRBJ1-1): DGGITQSPKYLFRKEGQNVTLSCEQNLNHDAMYWYRQDPGQGLRLIYYSQIVNDFQKGDIAEGYSVSREKKESFPLTVTSAQKNPTAFYLCASSRQPEAFFGQGTRLTVV.

Details on this clone: Other DNA sequences in the same sample also yield this CDR3. V gene TRBV9 combines with J gene TRBJ2-3, with 11 bases that match TRBD2. This CDR3 has 17 residues. V lost 3 bases, J lost 0 bases, and 6 bases stayed unmatched. Germline-derived CDR1 and CDR2 are SGDLS and YYNGEE. The CDR3 DNA follows: TGTGCCAGCAGCGAGAGAGGGACTAGCGGTAGCACAGATACGCAGTATTTT. Amino acids: CASSERGTSGSTDTQYF. The full variable domain, completed using reference TRBV9 and TRBJ2-3, is DSGVTQTPKHLITATGQRVTLRCSPRSGDLSVYWYQQSLDQGLQFLIQYYNGEERAKGNILERFSAQQFPDLHSELNLSSLELGDSALYFCASSERGTSGSTDTQYFGPGTRLTVL.

This clone was detected only once. The chain carries TRBV9 and TRBJ1-2, with TRBD1 matching 12 bases. The trim removed 3 bases at V and 4 bases at J, leaving 7 bases unmatched. Germline V gives CDR1 SGDLS, CDR2 YYNGEE. The CDR3 consists of 16 residues. Here the CDR3 DNA reads TGTGCCAGCAGCGCTTCCGGGACAGGGGGCCCCTATGGCTACACCTTC. Translating it yields CASSASGTGGPYGYTF.